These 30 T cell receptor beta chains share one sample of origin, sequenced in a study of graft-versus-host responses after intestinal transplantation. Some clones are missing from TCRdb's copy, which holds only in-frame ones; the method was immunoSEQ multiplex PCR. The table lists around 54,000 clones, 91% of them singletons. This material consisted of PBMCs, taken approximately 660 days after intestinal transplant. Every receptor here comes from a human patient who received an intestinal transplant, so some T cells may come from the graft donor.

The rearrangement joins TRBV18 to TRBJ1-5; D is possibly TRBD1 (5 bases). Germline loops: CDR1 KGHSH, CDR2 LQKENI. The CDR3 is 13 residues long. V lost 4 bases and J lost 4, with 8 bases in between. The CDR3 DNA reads TGTGCCAGCTCACAACAGGTGAATCAGCCCCAGCATTTT. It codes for CASSQQVNQPQHF.

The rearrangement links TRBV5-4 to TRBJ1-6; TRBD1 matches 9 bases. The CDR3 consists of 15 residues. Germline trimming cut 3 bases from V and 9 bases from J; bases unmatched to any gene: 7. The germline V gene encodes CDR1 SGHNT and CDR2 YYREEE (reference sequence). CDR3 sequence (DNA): TGTGCCAGCAGCTCCTCCGGGACAGGGAGTTCACCCCTCCACTTT. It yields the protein CASSSSGTGSSPLHF.

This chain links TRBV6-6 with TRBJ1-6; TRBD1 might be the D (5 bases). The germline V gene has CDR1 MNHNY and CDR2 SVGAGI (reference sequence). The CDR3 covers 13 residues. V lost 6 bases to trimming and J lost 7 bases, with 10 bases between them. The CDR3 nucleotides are TGTGCCAGCAGCACATGGGGGAATTCACCCCTCCACTTT. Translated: CASSTWGNSPLHF.

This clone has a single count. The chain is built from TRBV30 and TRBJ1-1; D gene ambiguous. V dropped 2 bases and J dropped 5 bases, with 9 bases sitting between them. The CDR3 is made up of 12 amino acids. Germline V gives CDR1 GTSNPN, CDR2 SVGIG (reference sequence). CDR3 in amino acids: CAWSRVGTEAFF. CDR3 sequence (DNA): TGTGCCTGGAGTCGGGTGGGGACTGAAGCTTTCTTT.

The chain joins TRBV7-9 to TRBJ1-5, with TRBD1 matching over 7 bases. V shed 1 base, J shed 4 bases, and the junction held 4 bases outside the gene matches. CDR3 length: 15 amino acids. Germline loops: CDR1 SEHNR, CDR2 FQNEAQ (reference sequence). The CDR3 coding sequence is TGTGCCAGCAGCTTAGGGGGGACAGAGAATCAGCCCCAGCATTTT. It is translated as CASSLGGTENQPQHF.

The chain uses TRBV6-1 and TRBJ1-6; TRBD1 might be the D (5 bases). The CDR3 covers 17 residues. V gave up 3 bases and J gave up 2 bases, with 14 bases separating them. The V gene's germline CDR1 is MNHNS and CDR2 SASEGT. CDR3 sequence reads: CASSDHIRDPYNSPLHF. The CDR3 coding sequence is TGTGCCAGCAGTGATCATATCCGGGACCCCTATAATTCACCCCTCCACTTT.

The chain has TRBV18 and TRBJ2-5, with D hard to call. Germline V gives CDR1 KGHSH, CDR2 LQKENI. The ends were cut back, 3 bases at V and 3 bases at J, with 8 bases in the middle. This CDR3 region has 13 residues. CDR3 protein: CASSPGVKETQYF. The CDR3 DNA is TGTGCCAGCTCACCGGGTGTCAAAGAGACCCAGTACTTC.

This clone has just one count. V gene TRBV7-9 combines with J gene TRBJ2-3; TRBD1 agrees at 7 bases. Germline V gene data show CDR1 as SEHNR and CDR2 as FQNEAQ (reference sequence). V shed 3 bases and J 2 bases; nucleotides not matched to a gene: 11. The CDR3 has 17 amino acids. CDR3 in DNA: TGTGCCAGCAGCTTCCCACCCGGGACAGAAGACACAGATACGCAGTATTTT. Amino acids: CASSFPPGTEDTDTQYF.

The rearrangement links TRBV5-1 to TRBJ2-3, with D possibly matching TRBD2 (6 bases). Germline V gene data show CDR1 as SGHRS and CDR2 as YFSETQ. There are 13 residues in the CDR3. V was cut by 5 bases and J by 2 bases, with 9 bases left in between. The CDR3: CASSGGYTDTQYF. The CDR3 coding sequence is TGCGCCAGCAGTGGGGGGTACACAGATACGCAGTATTTT.

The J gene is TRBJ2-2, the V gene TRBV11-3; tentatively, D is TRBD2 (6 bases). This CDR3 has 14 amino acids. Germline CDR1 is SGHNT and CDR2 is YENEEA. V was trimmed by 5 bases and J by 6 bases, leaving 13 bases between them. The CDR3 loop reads CASSPGGLPGELFF. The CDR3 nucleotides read TGTGCCAGCAGCCCCGGGGGTCTGCCCGGGGAGCTGTTTTTT.

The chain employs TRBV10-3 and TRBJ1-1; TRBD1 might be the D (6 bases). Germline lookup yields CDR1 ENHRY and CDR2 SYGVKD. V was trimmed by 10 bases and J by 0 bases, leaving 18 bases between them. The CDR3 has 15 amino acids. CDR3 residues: CATKAGDMVNTEAFF. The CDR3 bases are TGTGCCACCAAGGCAGGGGATATGGTGAACACTGAAGCTTTCTTT.

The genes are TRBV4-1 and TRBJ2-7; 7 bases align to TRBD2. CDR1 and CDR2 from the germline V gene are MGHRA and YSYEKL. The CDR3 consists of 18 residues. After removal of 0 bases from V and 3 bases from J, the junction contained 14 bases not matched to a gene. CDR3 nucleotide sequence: TGCGCCAGCAGCCAAGATGGGGAAATTGGGGCGGGGGACTACGAGCAGTACTTC. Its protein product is CASSQDGEIGAGDYEQYF.

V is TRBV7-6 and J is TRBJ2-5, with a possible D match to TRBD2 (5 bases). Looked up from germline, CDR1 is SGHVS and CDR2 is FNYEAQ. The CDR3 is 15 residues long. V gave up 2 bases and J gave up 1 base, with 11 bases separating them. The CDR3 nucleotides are TGTGCCAGCAGCTTACTGCCGGGGTTCCAAGAGACCCAGTACTTC. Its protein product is CASSLLPGFQETQYF.

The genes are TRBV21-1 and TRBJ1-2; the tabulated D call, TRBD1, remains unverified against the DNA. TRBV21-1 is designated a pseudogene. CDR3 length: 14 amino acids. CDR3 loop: CASSLDQVSGGYTF. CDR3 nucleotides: TGTGCCAGCAGCCTCGATCAGGTTTCTGGCGGCTACACCTTC.

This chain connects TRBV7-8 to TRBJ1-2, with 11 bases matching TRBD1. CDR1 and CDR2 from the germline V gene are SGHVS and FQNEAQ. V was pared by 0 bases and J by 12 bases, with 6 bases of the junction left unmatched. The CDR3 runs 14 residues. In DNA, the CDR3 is TGTGCCAGCAGCTTAGCTGGGACAGGGGGTTTGCACACCTTC. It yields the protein CASSLAGTGGLHTF. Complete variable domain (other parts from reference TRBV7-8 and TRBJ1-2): GAGVSQSPRYKVAKRGQDVALRCDPISGHVSLFWYQQALGQGPEFLTYFQNEAQLDKSGLPSDRFFAERPEGSVSTLKIQRTQQEDSAVYLCASSLAGTGGLHTFGSGTRLTVV.

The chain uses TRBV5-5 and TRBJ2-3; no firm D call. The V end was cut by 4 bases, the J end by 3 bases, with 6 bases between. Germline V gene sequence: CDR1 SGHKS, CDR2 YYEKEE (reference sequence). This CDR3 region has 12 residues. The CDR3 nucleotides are TGTGCCAGCAGCATGATAACAGATACGCAGTATTTT. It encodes CASSMITDTQYF.

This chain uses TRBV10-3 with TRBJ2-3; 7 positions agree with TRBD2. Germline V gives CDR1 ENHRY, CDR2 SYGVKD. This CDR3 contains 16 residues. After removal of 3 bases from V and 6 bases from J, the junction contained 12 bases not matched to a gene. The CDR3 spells CAISEGLGGSRDTQYF. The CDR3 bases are TGTGCCATCAGTGAAGGTTTGGGCGGGAGTAGGGATACGCAGTATTTT.

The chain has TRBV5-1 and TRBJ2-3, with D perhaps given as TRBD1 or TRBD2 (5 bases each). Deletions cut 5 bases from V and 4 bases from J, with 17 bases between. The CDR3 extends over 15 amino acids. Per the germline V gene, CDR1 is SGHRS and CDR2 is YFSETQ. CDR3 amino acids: CASRPGQGVADTQYF. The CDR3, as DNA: TGCGCCAGCAGACCGGGTCAGGGAGTGGCAGATACGCAGTATTTT.

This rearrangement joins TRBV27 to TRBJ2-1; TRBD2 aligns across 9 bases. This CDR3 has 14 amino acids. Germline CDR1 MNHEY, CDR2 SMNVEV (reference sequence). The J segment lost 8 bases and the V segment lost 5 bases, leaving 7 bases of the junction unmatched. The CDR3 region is CASSARGGVDEQFF. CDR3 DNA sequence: TGTGCCAGCAGTGCGCGGGGGGGAGTCGATGAGCAGTTCTTC.

Here the CDR3 reads CASSVKTGSKKQYF. DNA for the CDR3: TGTGCCAGCAGCGTAAAGACAGGGTCTAAGAAGCAGTACTTC. The chain is built from TRBV9 and TRBJ2-7; 7 bases map to TRBD1. The CDR3 is 14 amino acids. Germline loops: CDR1 SGDLS, CDR2 YYNGEE. V was pared by 1 base and J by 8 bases, with 9 bases of the junction left unmatched. The whole variable domain, filled in from reference TRBV9 and TRBJ2-7, reads DSGVTQTPKHLITATGQRVTLRCSPRSGDLSVYWYQQSLDQGLQFLIQYYNGEERAKGNILERFSAQQFPDLHSELNLSSLELGDSALYFCASSVKTGSKKQYFGPGTRLTVT.

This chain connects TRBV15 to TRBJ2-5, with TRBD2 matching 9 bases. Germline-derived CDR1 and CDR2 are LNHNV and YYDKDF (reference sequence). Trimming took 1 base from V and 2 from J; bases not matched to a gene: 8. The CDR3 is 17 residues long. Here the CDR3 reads CATSRGGLAGNQETQYF. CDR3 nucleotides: TGTGCCACCAGCAGAGGGGGGCTAGCGGGGAATCAAGAGACCCAGTACTTC.

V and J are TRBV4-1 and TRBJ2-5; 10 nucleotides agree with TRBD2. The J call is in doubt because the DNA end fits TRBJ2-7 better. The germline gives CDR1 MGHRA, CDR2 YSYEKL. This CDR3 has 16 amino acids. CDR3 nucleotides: TGCGCCAGCAGCCAAGGGGTAGCGGGGGGTTTCTACGAGCAGTACTTC. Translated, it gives CASSQGVAGGFYEQYF.

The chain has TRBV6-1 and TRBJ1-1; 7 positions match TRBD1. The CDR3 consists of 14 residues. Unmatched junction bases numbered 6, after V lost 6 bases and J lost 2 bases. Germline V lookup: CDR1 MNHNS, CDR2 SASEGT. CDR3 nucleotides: TGTGCCAGCAGCCCGCGACAGGGTAACACTGAAGCTTTCTTT. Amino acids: CASSPRQGNTEAFF.

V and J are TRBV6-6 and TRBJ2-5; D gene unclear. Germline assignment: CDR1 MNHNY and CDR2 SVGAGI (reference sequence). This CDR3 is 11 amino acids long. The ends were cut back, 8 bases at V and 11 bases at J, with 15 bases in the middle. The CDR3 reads CASSGQGEQYF. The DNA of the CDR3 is TGTGCCAGCTCAGGTCAAGGAGAGCAGTACTTC.

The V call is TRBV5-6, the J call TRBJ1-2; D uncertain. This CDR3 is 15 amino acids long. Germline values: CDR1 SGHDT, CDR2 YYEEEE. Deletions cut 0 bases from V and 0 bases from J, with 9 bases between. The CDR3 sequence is CASSLVAAANYGYTF. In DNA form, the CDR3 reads TGTGCCAGCAGCTTGGTGGCAGCAGCTAACTATGGCTACACCTTC.

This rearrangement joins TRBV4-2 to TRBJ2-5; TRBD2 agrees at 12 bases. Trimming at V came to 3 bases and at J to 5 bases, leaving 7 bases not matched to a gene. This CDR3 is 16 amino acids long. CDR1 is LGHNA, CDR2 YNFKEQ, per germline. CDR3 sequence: CASSHASGGAGETQYF. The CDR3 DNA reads TGTGCCAGCAGCCACGCTAGCGGGGGGGCGGGGGAGACCCAGTACTTC.

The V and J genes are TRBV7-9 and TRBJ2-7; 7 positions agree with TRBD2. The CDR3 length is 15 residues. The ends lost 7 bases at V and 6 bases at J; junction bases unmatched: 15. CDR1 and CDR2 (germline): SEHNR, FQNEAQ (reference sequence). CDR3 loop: CASIGVGRAGVEQYF. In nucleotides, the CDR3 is TGTGCCAGCATAGGGGTCGGCAGGGCGGGGGTCGAGCAGTACTTC.

The CDR3 loop reads CASSMWGPTYEQYF. The CDR3 DNA reads as TGTGCCAGTAGTATGTGGGGCCCAACCTACGAGCAGTACTTC. This chain connects TRBV19 to TRBJ2-7; D possibly corresponds to TRBD1 (5 bases). The germline V and J ends were trimmed by 3 bases and 2 bases, with 11 bases remaining between them. Germline V lookup: CDR1 LNHDA, CDR2 SQIVND (reference sequence). The CDR3 consists of 14 residues.

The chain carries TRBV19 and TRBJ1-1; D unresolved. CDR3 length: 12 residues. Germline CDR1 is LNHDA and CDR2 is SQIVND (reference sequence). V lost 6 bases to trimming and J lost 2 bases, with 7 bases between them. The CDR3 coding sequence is TGTGCCAGTAGGCGGACTAACACTGAAGCTTTCTTT. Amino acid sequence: CASRRTNTEAFF.

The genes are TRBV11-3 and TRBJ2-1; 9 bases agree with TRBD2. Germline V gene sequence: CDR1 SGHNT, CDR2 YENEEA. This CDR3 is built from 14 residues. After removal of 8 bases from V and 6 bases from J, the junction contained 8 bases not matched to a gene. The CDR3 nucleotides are TGTGCCAGCCGTTATAGCGGGGGACCCAATGAGCAGTTCTTC. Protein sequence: CASRYSGGPNEQFF.